The 19 T cell receptor beta chains reported below all come from one sample, sequenced in a study of beta chain features in type 1 diabetes. General study results and limits: TCRB CDR3 length was moderately but significantly reduced in all four CD4+ subsets of Type 1 diabetes patients.

Reverse transcribing all isolated RNA meant expressed TCRB transcripts were sequenced. Clones were read by immunoSEQ multiplex PCR, and TCRdb kept only the in-frame ones, dropping some. The profile shows roughly 260,000 clones, approximately 10% of them singletons. The antigens these receptors bind are not known. The sequenced material came from naive CD4+ T cells from blood. The receptors derive from a man aged 25 to 40 with type 1 diabetes.

The chain links TRBV6-6 to TRBJ1-1; 10 nucleotides align to TRBD1. The J segment lost 5 bases and the V segment lost 8 bases, leaving 11 bases of the junction unmatched. Germline V CDR1 and CDR2: MNHNY, SVGAGI (reference sequence). The CDR3 totals 15 residues. CDR3 amino acids: CASCRLAGQGTEAFF. CDR3 nucleotides: TGTGCCAGCTGCCGCCTAGCGGGACAGGGGACTGAAGCTTTCTTT.

The CDR3 loop is CASNDREFNQPQHF. CDR3 sequence (DNA): TGTGCCAGCAATGACAGGGAATTCAATCAGCCCCAGCATTTT. The chain is built from TRBV7-9 and TRBJ1-5, with 7 bases lining up with TRBD1. The germline V gene has CDR1 SEHNR and CDR2 FQNEAQ (reference sequence). With V trimmed by 7 bases and J by 3 bases, 6 bases remained unmatched. The CDR3 totals 14 residues.

This clone has only a few counts. The chain joins TRBV5-1 to TRBJ1-4; 10 bases line up with TRBD1. The CDR3 has 14 amino acids. From germline, CDR1 is SGHRS and CDR2 YFSETQ. J lost 6 bases, V lost 2 bases, and 1 base had no gene match. Written as DNA, the CDR3 is TGCGCCAGCAGCTTCGGACAGGGGGATGAAAAACTGTTTTTT. This translates into CASSFGQGDEKLFF.

This chain uses TRBV2 with TRBJ1-1; D not certain. CDR3 size: 13 residues. V was pared by 6 bases and J by 5 bases, with 13 bases between. Germline CDR1 reads SNHLY; CDR2 reads FYNNEI. The CDR3 DNA reads as TGTGCCAGCAGATCTGAGGGAACAACTGAAGCTTTCTTT. This sequence encodes CASRSEGTTEAFF.

V and J are TRBV30 and TRBJ1-2; D perhaps matches TRBD1 (6 bases). Trimming took off 8 bases at V and 0 bases at J, with 10 bases between the two ends. The CDR3 runs to 12 residues. Germline V gene data show CDR1 as GTSNPN and CDR2 as SVGIG (reference sequence). CDR3 DNA: TGTGCCCGGGACATCCCTAACTATGGCTACACCTTC. This sequence encodes CARDIPNYGYTF.

This clone was picked up a small number of times. This rearrangement joins TRBV4-2 to TRBJ1-5, with D uncertain. Germline loops: CDR1 LGHNA, CDR2 YNFKEQ. The CDR3 is 15 amino acids. The V end lost 0 bases, the J end lost 0 bases, and 6 bases lay between the germline ends. This CDR3 is CASSQDVLSNQPQHF. CDR3 DNA sequence: TGTGCCAGCAGCCAAGATGTACTTAGCAATCAGCCCCAGCATTTT.

This clone was picked up a small number of times. The chain couples TRBV5-6 to TRBJ2-1; 9 bases are a match to TRBD2. The germline V gene has CDR1 SGHDT and CDR2 YYEEEE. CDR3 length equals 16 residues. J lost 4 bases, V lost 0 bases, and 5 bases had no gene match. The CDR3 DNA follows: TGTGCCAGCAGCTTGGGGCCTAGCGGGGAGTACAATGAGCAGTTCTTC. It yields the protein CASSLGPSGEYNEQFF.

This clone was seen a handful of times. The chain uses TRBV6-5 and TRBJ2-7; D is possibly TRBD2 (5 bases). With 5 bases removed from V and 2 bases from J, the gap between germline ends came to 16 bases. The CDR3 length is 15 residues. CDR1 is MNHEY, CDR2 SVGAGI, per germline. The CDR3 region is CASSHGPGGTYEQYF. CDR3 coding DNA: TGTGCCAGCAGTCACGGCCCAGGAGGAACCTACGAGCAGTACTTC.

In regard to this clone: The same CDR3 also results from other DNA sequences found in this sample. The V and J genes are TRBV2 and TRBJ1-5; the D is unclear. Germline CDR1 reads SNHLY; CDR2 reads FYNNEI. V gave up 4 bases and J gave up 1 base, with 5 bases separating them. CDR3 length equals 13 residues. The chain's CDR3 is CASSVESNQPQHF. In nucleotides, the CDR3 is TGTGCCAGCAGTGTGGAGAGCAATCAGCCCCAGCATTTT.

The gene calls are TRBV5-4 and TRBJ2-3; 8 nucleotides agree with TRBD2. CDR3 length: 17 amino acids. Trimming took 4 bases from V and 0 from J; bases not matched to a gene: 10. Germline V lookup: CDR1 SGHNT, CDR2 YYREEE (reference sequence). For the CDR3, the DNA is TGTGCCAGCAGCCCTTCTCCCCAGCGGGGGAGCACAGATACGCAGTATTTT. It yields the protein CASSPSPQRGSTDTQYF.

This clone was seen a handful of times. This chain uses TRBV4-3 with TRBJ2-4; 12 bases fit TRBD2. The CDR3 consists of 17 residues. Per the germline V gene, CDR1 is LGHNA and CDR2 is YSLEER. The J segment lost 2 bases and the V segment lost 2 bases, leaving 4 bases of the junction unmatched. CDR3 bases: TGCGCCAGCAGCCAAACTCTAGCGGGGGGGCCCAAAAACATTCAGTACTTC. This translates into CASSQTLAGGPKNIQYF.

V usage is TRBV7-3 and J usage is TRBJ2-5; 9 bases are a match to TRBD2. The CDR3 covers 16 residues. J was trimmed by 5 bases and V by 2 bases; bases with no gene match: 9. Looked up from germline, CDR1 is SGHTA and CDR2 is FQGTGA. The CDR3 is CASSLGLAGGLETQYF. The CDR3, as DNA: TGTGCCAGCAGCTTAGGCCTGGCGGGGGGGCTTGAGACCCAGTACTTC.

Only a few counts were recorded for this clone. The chain links TRBV6-1 to TRBJ2-7; perhaps TRBD2 as D (6 bases). CDR1 is MNHNS, CDR2 SASEGT, per germline. Trimming removed 11 bases at V and 5 bases at J, with 13 bases between. This CDR3 spans 11 amino acids. The CDR3 here is CAAWRGHEQYF. The CDR3 bases are TGTGCCGCTTGGAGGGGCCACGAGCAGTACTTC.

This clone was observed a few times. The rearrangement links TRBV7-8 to TRBJ1-6; 7 bases agree with TRBD1. CDR1 and CDR2 (germline): SGHVS, FQNEAQ. CDR3 length equals 13 residues. The V and J ends lost 5 bases and 7 bases, in that order; junction bases with no gene match: 2. The CDR3 is CASSPRGNSPLHF. Here the CDR3 DNA reads TGTGCCAGCAGCCCCAGGGGGAATTCACCCCTCCACTTT.

As for this clone: Additional DNA sequences in this sample encode the identical CDR3. The rearrangement joins TRBV7-9 to TRBJ1-1, with D hard to call. The CDR3 loop spans 13 amino acids. The V end lost 3 bases, the J end lost 3 bases, and 8 bases lay between the germline ends. Germline V gene data show CDR1 as SEHNR and CDR2 as FQNEAQ (reference sequence). Written as DNA, the CDR3 is TGTGCCAGCAGCTTTAGAGAGGACACTGAAGCTTTCTTT. It encodes CASSFREDTEAFF.

This clone has a handful of counts. The V gene is TRBV7-2, the J gene TRBJ2-7, with 7 bases identical to TRBD2. Trimming cost V 1 base and J 0 bases; bases outside gene matches: 0. Germline assignment: CDR1 SGHTA and CDR2 FQGNSA. This CDR3 is built from 14 residues. The CDR3 nucleotides are TGTGCCAGCAGCTTAGGGGGGGGCTCCTACGAGCAGTACTTC. It yields the protein CASSLGGGSYEQYF.

This CDR3 is CASSLGTSGVDGYTF. CDR3 coding DNA: TGTGCCAGCAGCTTAGGAACGTCGGGGGTCGATGGCTACACCTTC. V is TRBV11-2 and J is TRBJ1-2, with D maybe TRBD1 (5 bases). Trimming left V 1 base short and J 6 bases short, with 15 bases between. Germline V gives CDR1 SGHAT, CDR2 FQNNGV. The CDR3 has 15 residues.

This clone was found a few times. This chain links TRBV7-9 with TRBJ1-2; D gene ambiguous. Germline V gene lookup returns CDR1 SEHNR and CDR2 FQNEAQ (reference sequence). Trimming removed 4 bases from V and 7 bases from J, with 10 bases in between. The CDR3 totals 12 residues. CDR3 sequence (DNA): TGTGCCAGCAGCTCAGAGGTTTTTGGCTACACCTTC. This gives the protein CASSSEVFGYTF. Filled out from reference TRBV7-9 and TRBJ1-2, the complete variable domain reads DTGVSQNPRHKITKRGQNVTFRCDPISEHNRLYWYRQTLGQGPEFLTYFQNEAQLEKSRLLSDRFSAERPKGSFSTLEIQRTEQGDSAMYLCASSSEVFGYTFGSGTRLTVV.

This clone was picked up a small number of times. The chain joins TRBV10-3 to TRBJ2-5; a possible D gene is TRBD2 (5 bases). Germline CDR1 and CDR2: ENHRY and SYGVKD. The V and J ends lost 11 bases and 2 bases respectively, with 9 bases between them. The CDR3 spans 11 residues. The DNA of the CDR3 is TGTGCCTCCCGGGAACAAGAGACCCAGTACTTC. The encoded protein is CASREQETQYF.